Included here is one TCR beta chain sequence, with context. The data were obtained in a study of shared clonotypes between healthy human individuals. The CDR3 runs 15 residues. CDR1 and CDR2 from the germline V gene are MDHEN and SYDVKM. Trimming stripped 2 bases from V and 2 bases from J, with 12 bases between. Data came from immunoSEQ multiplex PCR; TCRdb stores just in-frame clones and leaves some out. Seen here are around 350,000 clones, more than 60% observed once, and the top ten hold more than 9%. The specimen sequenced was memory CD4+ T cells sorted from blood. Subset indicated: CD45RA-negative fraction. The V and J genes are TRBV28 and TRBJ2-5, with TRBD1 as a possible D gene (6 bases). This clonotype was obtained from a man aged 30 to 45 in good health. CDR3 sequence: CASSLLLGGQETQYF. The CDR3, as DNA: TGTGCCAGCAGTTTACTTCTAGGGGGTCAAGAGACCCAGTACTTC.